This TCR beta chain originates from a study of blood T cell repertoires in COVID-19. About the study: The United States, Italy and Spain supplied acute and convalescent COVID-19 samples. The analysed material was cDNA or gDNA that came from T cells, B-cell-depleted T cells, or PBMCs.

This CDR3 comprises 18 residues. Trimming left V 6 bases short and J 0 bases short, with 23 bases between. Per the germline V gene, CDR1 is LNHDA and CDR2 is SQIVND (reference sequence). Original processing methods: Amplified reference gene primers provided the basis for estimating nucleated cell counts. Clones were read by immunoSEQ multiplex PCR, and TCRdb kept only the in-frame ones, dropping some. For V, J and clone size, that table is used; D and trimming come from the DNA. The data hold approximately 97,000 clones, with more than 75% observed a single time. J is TRBJ1-2 and V is TRBV19, with no clear D. The specimen sequenced was peripheral blood. This clonotype was obtained from a human donor in a cohort sampled during active COVID-19. The CDR3 sequence is CASSPVGGLHQANYGYTF. The CDR3 nucleotides read TGTGCCAGTAGCCCCGTGGGAGGGCTACACCAAGCTAACTATGGCTACACCTTC.